Listed below are T cell receptor beta chains from one sample, sequenced in a study of blood T cell repertoires in COVID-19. Produced via immunoSEQ multiplex PCR; TCRdb's table is partial and in-frame only. This table holds about 290,000 clones, nearly 90% found once. Sequences were obtained from peripheral blood. The receptors originated from a woman aged 25-40 years with COVID-19, enrolled during active disease. CDR3s include the opening cysteine and the closing phenylalanine or tryptophan. The D gene is left open where the match is weak. Clone size is shown for a subset of rows, as once, few, many or a class of expanded clone.

D gene	clone size	V gene	J gene	CDR3 DNA	CDR3 protein
.	.	TRBV9	TRBJ2-2	TGTGCCAGCAGCCCGATGGCCTCCGGGGAGCTGTTTTTT	CASSPMASGELFF
TRBD1	.	TRBV19	TRBJ1-5	TGTGCCAGTAGAAAAACAGGGGGAGCGAGCAATCAGCCCCAGCATTTT	CASRKTGGASNQPQHF
.	.	TRBV7-2	TRBJ1-1	TGTGCCAGCAGCCCTAGATCGGGGGGCACTGAAGCTTTCTTT	CASSPRSGGTEAFF
TRBD1	once	TRBV7-9	TRBJ1-6	TGTGCCAGCAGCTTTCTCCCCCTTGGGACAGGGTTTACACCCCTCCACTTT	CASSFLPLGTGFTPLHF
TRBD2	.	TRBV11-1	TRBJ2-1	TGTGCCAGCGGAGGATCGGGGGGTATTGATGAGCAGTTCTTC	CASGGSGGIDEQFF
.	.	TRBV6-6	TRBJ1-4	TGTGCCAGCAGCCCAGTCTCCGGGAATGAAAAACTGTTTTTT	CASSPVSGNEKLFF
.	.	TRBV7-2	TRBJ1-2	TGTGCCAGCAGCCCAGCCCGACAGAACTATGGCTACACCTTC	CASSPARQNYGYTF
.	.	TRBV16	TRBJ1-6	TGTGCCAGCAGCCCGGGAACTGCCGTTCACTCCTATAATTCACCCCTCCACTTT	CASSPGTAVHSYNSPLHF
.	.	TRBV7-9	TRBJ2-2	TGTGCCAGCAGCTTATGGATGGGGAGCACCGGGGAGCTGTTTTTT	CASSLWMGSTGELFF
.	.	TRBV7-9	TRBJ1-6	TGTGCCAGCAGCTTAGAAGGGAGAGGGTCACCCCTCCACTTT	CASSLEGRGSPLHF
TRBD1	.	TRBV28	TRBJ1-6	TGTGCCAGCACGACAGGGGGCGCGTCAAATTCACCCCTCCACTTT	CASTTGGASNSPLHF
.	.	TRBV10-3	TRBJ1-6	TGTGCCATCAGCCCCCACTCTTCCGATAATTCACCCCTCCACTTT	CAISPHSSDNSPLHF
.	.	TRBV7-8	TRBJ2-7	TGTGCCAGCAGCTTCGAGCCCTACGCGGAGCAGTACTTC	CASSFEPYAEQYF
.	.	TRBV6-5	TRBJ2-5	TGTGCCAGCAGTCAGGGAGGCAGACTCCAAGAGACCCAGTACTTC	CASSQGGRLQETQYF
TRBD1	.	TRBV5-1	TRBJ2-5	TGCGCCAGCAGCTTGTCCGGGACAGGGACCTCCGAGACCCAGTACTTC	CASSLSGTGTSETQYF
TRBD1	.	TRBV6-5	TRBJ2-1	TGTGCCAGCAGAGCCGGGACAGGATACAATGAGCAGTTCTTC	CASRAGTGYNEQFF
TRBD1	few	TRBV4-1	TRBJ1-3	TGCGCCAGCAGCCAAGTTGGGACAGGGGTAAACACCATATATTTT	CASSQVGTGVNTIYF
.	.	TRBV5-1	TRBJ2-7	TGCGCCAGCAGCTCCCCAGACAGGTACGAGCAGTACTTC	CASSSPDRYEQYF
TRBD2	.	TRBV5-1	TRBJ2-1	TGCGCCAGCAGCAGGGCGGGCGGGGGTTGGAGACGGAACAATGAGCAGTTCTTC	CASSRAGGGWRRNNEQFF
.	.	TRBV27	TRBJ1-5	TGTGCCAGCAGTTCGGATGCGCAGGGGAGCAATCAGCCCCAGCATTTT	CASSSDAQGSNQPQHF
TRBD2	.	TRBV6-2/TRBV6-3	TRBJ2-4	TGTGCCAGCAGTCAAACGACTAGCGGGGGGGCCAAAAACATTCAGTACTTC	CASSQTTSGGAKNIQYF
TRBD1	.	TRBV6-5	TRBJ2-1	TGTGCCAGCAGATCGACAGGGCGGCGTGAGCAGTTCTTC	CASRSTGRREQFF
TRBD1	.	TRBV5-1	TRBJ1-2	TGCGCCAGCAGCCGGGACAGGGCCTATGGCTACACCTTC	CASSRDRAYGYTF
TRBD2	.	TRBV7-2	TRBJ2-7	TGTGCCAGCAGACCCACTAGCGGGGCCGAGCAGTACTTC	CASRPTSGAEQYF
.	.	TRBV4-1	TRBJ1-2	TGCGCCAGCAGCCAAGAGCCAGGGTCCGATGGCTACACCTTC	CASSQEPGSDGYTF
TRBD2	.	TRBV3-1/TRBV3-2	TRBJ2-1	TGTGCCAGCAGCGTCCGACCGGGGGGGCGACCTCCCTACAATGAGCAGTTCTTC	CASSVRPGGRPPYNEQFF
TRBD1	.	TRBV5-4	TRBJ1-5	TGTGCCAGCAGCTTGGACAGGGGGTCTTATAGCAATCAGCCCCAGCATTTT	CASSLDRGSYSNQPQHF
TRBD1	few	TRBV6-5	TRBJ1-2	TGTGCCAGCAGTTCCCGGGACAGTCCCCTCTATGGCTACACCTTC	CASSSRDSPLYGYTF
.	.	TRBV7-9	TRBJ2-5	TGTGCCAGCAGCCTGGTAGTGGAGACCCAGTACTTC	CASSLVVETQYF
TRBD2	.	TRBV7-2	TRBJ2-2	TGTGCCAGCAGGGATTCTAGCGGGGGGGCCTCCGGGGAGCTGTTTTTT	CASRDSSGGASGELFF
.	.	TRBV5-1	TRBJ2-2	TGCGCCAGCAGCTTGATGCAGGGGACCGGGGAGCTGTTTTTT	CASSLMQGTGELFF
.	once	TRBV19	TRBJ1-2	TGTGCCAGTAGCGGGAGCTATGGCTACACCTTC	CASSGSYGYTF
TRBD1	.	TRBV28	TRBJ1-6	TGTGCCAGCAGTTCACAGGGGCTCTCCTATAATTCACCCCTCCACTTT	CASSSQGLSYNSPLHF
.	.	TRBV2	TRBJ1-2	TGTGCCAGCAGTGCCGAAACAGCCTGCTACACCTTC	CASSAETACYTF
.	.	TRBV7-9	TRBJ2-2	TGTGCCAGCAGCAAAAGGGAGGAGGTCGGGGAGCTGTTTTTT	CASSKREEVGELFF
TRBD1	.	TRBV19	TRBJ2-1	TGTGCCAGTAGTATAGGGGGACAGGGTATTCTCCATGAGCAGTTCTTC	CASSIGGQGILHEQFF
.	few	TRBV3-1/TRBV3-2	TRBJ1-6	TGTGCCAGCAGGAGGAGGGGTACCTATAATTCACCCCTCCACTTT	CASRRRGTYNSPLHF
.	.	TRBV4-2	TRBJ2-7	TGTGCCAGCAGCCGCTACCCCGGGACGGGGGACGAGCAGTACTTC	CASSRYPGTGDEQYF
TRBD1	.	TRBV10-3	TRBJ1-2	TGTGCCATCAGTATAGAGACAGGGGCGGGGTATGGCTACACCTTC	CAISIETGAGYGYTF
.	.	TRBV5-1	TRBJ1-4	TGCGCCAGCAGCTTGACAGGGTTGGACGAAAAACTGTTTTTT	CASSLTGLDEKLFF
.	.	TRBV18	TRBJ2-7	TGTGCCAGCTCGCCGAGCTCCTACGAGCAGTACTTC	CASSPSSYEQYF
TRBD1	.	TRBV5-5	TRBJ1-2	TGTGCCAGCAGCTTCTATGGGACAGGGGACCGTCGCTACACCTTC	CASSFYGTGDRRYTF
.	.	TRBV5-6	TRBJ1-1	TGTGCCAGCAGCTTTTCCGGGACTTTCCCGTCGACCCCCTTCTTT	CASSFSGTFPSTPFF
TRBD1	once	TRBV19	TRBJ1-2	TGTGCCAGTAGCTTTGGACAGGCGGGCTATGGCTACACCTTC	CASSFGQAGYGYTF
.	.	TRBV29-1	TRBJ1-1	TGCAGCGTTGGGGGGAGGGGCCTGAACACTGAAGCTTTCTTT	CSVGGRGLNTEAFF
TRBD2	.	TRBV11-2	TRBJ2-7	TGTGCCAGCAGCGGGGGGACTAGCGGGCCCGGCTGGGACTACGAGCAGTACTTC	CASSGGTSGPGWDYEQYF
.	.	TRBV5-4	TRBJ1-1	TGTGCCAGCAGCCCGCCTAGAGGGTTGAACACTGAAGCTTTCTTT	CASSPPRGLNTEAFF
TRBD1	.	TRBV7-9	TRBJ1-2	TGTGCCAGCACCCGGACAGGGGCAAACTATGGCTACACCTTC	CASTRTGANYGYTF
TRBD1	.	TRBV7-8	TRBJ1-4	TGTGCCAGCAGCCGATCAGGGGGCTTCTCTGGTGAAAAACTGTTTTTT	CASSRSGGFSGEKLFF
TRBD1	.	TRBV7-9	TRBJ1-1	TGTGCCAGCAGCTTGGACAGGGGGAGTAGCACTGAAGCTTTCTTT	CASSLDRGSSTEAFF